The 26 T cell receptor beta chains below were found in one sample sequenced in a study of CD8 T cells in ankylosing spondylitis. These TCRs are of unknown antigen specificity. TCRdb reanalysed the 5' RACE reads using MiXCR and keeps one entry per CDR3 protein. The sample lists under 450,000 distinct CDR3 sequences, more than 15% occurring once. Study-wide findings and caveats: For ankylosing spondylitis blood, a TCR beta motif of 8 or 9 highly homologous variants appeared characteristic.

Sequenced sample: blood, either unsorted or a sorted T cell fraction (not recorded which). The receptors come from a male donor with ankylosing spondylitis.

The genes are TRBV11-2 and TRBJ2-7; D is perhaps TRBD1 (6 bases). The germline CDR1 and CDR2 sequences are SGHAT and FQNNGV. CDR3 length: 12 amino acids. V was trimmed by 4 bases and J by 3 bases, leaving 7 bases between them. CDR3 sequence (DNA): TGTGCCAGCAGCTCAGGGGTCTACGAGCAGTACTTC. Its translation: CASSSGVYEQYF.

The chain links TRBV5-1 to TRBJ2-7; 11 bases align to TRBD2. The CDR3 totals 17 residues. The trim removed 4 bases at V and 2 bases at J, leaving 11 bases unmatched. Per germline, CDR1 SGHRS and CDR2 YFSETQ. As DNA, the CDR3 is TGCGCCAGCAGCGTTCTAGCGGGAGGCCCTGAAGCCTACGAGCAGTACTTC. Translation gives CASSVLAGGPEAYEQYF.

This clonotype showed up many times. V and J are TRBV5-1 and TRBJ2-2; D gene ambiguous. Trimming removed 0 bases from V and 1 base from J, with 4 bases in between. Germline CDR1 SGHRS, CDR2 YFSETQ. CDR3 length: 14 amino acids. CDR3 in amino acids: CASSLAGNTGELFF. The DNA for the CDR3 is TGCGCCAGCAGCTTGGCCGGGAACACCGGGGAGCTGTTTTTT.

The CDR3 sequence is CSARPPGLVTAEAFF. In DNA, the CDR3 is TGCAGTGCTAGGCCCCCGGGCCTCGTAACTGCTGAAGCTTTCTTT. The chain combines TRBV20-1 with TRBJ1-1; unclear D gene. This CDR3 is built from 15 residues. Trimming took 3 bases from V and 6 from J, leaving 20 bases between them. The germline CDR1 and CDR2 sequences are DFQATT and SNEGSKA (reference sequence).

V gene TRBV27 combines with J gene TRBJ1-1, with 8 bases aligning to TRBD1. Per the germline V gene, CDR1 is MNHEY and CDR2 is SMNVEV (reference sequence). There are 12 residues in the CDR3. V lost 4 bases, J lost 10 bases, and 5 bases stayed unmatched. CDR3 nucleotides: TGTGCCAGCAGTTCCCGACAGGGGTTAGCTTTCTTT. Protein: CASSSRQGLAFF.

This clonotype showed up just once. This chain joins TRBV2 and TRBJ1-1; D remains ambiguous. CDR1 and CDR2 from the germline V gene are SNHLY and FYNNEI. V was pared by 6 bases and J by 0 bases, with 17 bases between. The CDR3 has 16 amino acids. The CDR3 sequence is CASSHGRTGMNTEAFF. The CDR3 coding sequence is TGTGCCAGCAGCCATGGTCGGACGGGTATGAACACTGAAGCTTTCTTT.

This clonotype was counted only a few times. A junction boundary mismatches the germline segment, possibly from a read error. The chain combines TRBV5-6 with TRBJ2-1, with D uncertain. Germline CDR1 SGHDT, CDR2 YYEEEE. The CDR3 contains 13 residues. The CDR3 protein is CASSLSFRESRIF. The DNA of the CDR3 is TGTGCCAGCAGCTTGTCCTTTAGGGAATCTCGGATCTTC.

This clonotype was seen once. This sequence joins TRBV7-9 and TRBJ2-2; no clear D gene. The length of the CDR3 is 15 residues. The ends were cut back, 1 base at V and 4 bases at J, with 10 bases in the middle. Germline loops: CDR1 SEHNR, CDR2 FQNEAQ (reference sequence). The CDR3 sequence is CASSLGEMGTGELFF. The CDR3 DNA reads TGTGCCAGCAGCTTAGGCGAGATGGGCACCGGGGAGCTGTTTTTT.

This clonotype has ten or more counts. V gene TRBV21-1 combines with J gene TRBJ2-1; the D call TRBD1 from the table was never checked on the DNA. TRBV21-1 is noted as a pseudogene. The CDR3 spans 15 residues. CDR3 bases: TGTGCCAGCAGCAACCGGGACGGCAAGGGGAATGAGCAGTTCTTC. Amino acids: CASSNRDGKGNEQFF.

The V call is TRBV18, the J call TRBJ2-5; no clear D gene. The CDR3 consists of 13 residues. Germline V CDR1 and CDR2: KGHSH, LQKENI. Between the trimmed V and J ends, which lost 5 bases and 5 bases, there was a span of 12 bases. Here the CDR3 DNA reads TGTGCCAGCTCATTTTCGTCGTTTGAGACCCAGTACTTC. Protein: CASSFSSFETQYF.

This clonotype has a handful of counts. The chain uses TRBV2 and TRBJ2-7, with TRBD2 matching 12 bases. Germline V gives CDR1 SNHLY, CDR2 FYNNEI. The CDR3 totals 15 residues. V was pared by 6 bases and J by 2 bases, with 5 bases of the junction left unmatched. CDR3 sequence (DNA): TGTGCCAGCAGGGGGGGACTAGCGGGCCCCTACGAGCAGTACTTC. It translates to CASRGGLAGPYEQYF.

This clonotype was detected only a few times. The J gene is TRBJ2-5, the V gene TRBV6-1; D is unresolved. Trimming cost V 6 bases and J 1 base, with 12 bases left between them. CDR1 is MNHNS and CDR2 is SASEGT in the germline V gene. CDR3 length: 14 amino acids. DNA of the CDR3: TGTGCCAGCAGGCGACACGGATCCCAAGAGACCCAGTACTTC. Translation gives CASRRHGSQETQYF.

V and J are TRBV12-3 or TRBV12-4 and TRBJ2-3; 7 positions match TRBD2. The CDR3 is 16 residues long. The V gene end was trimmed by 2 bases and the J gene end by 0 bases; junction bases not matched to a gene: 5. CDR3 sequence (DNA): TGTGCCAGCAGTTTATGGGGGGAGGGGAGCACAGATACGCAGTATTTT. Its protein product is CASSLWGEGSTDTQYF.

V gene TRBV15 combines with J gene TRBJ1-4; 11 bases fit TRBD1. The CDR3 consists of 16 residues. CDR1 and CDR2 from the germline V gene are LNHNV and YYDKDF (reference sequence). V dropped 0 bases and J dropped 7; count of bases not matched to a gene: 4. This CDR3 reads CATSRDGTGGFEKLFF. CDR3 coding DNA: TGTGCCACCAGCAGAGATGGGACAGGGGGATTTGAAAAACTGTTTTTT.

This clonotype was recorded many times. The chain joins TRBV20-1 to TRBJ2-1; 8 bases fit TRBD2. Germline V CDR1 and CDR2: DFQATT, SNEGSKA (reference sequence). J was trimmed by 8 bases and V by 0 bases; bases with no gene match: 9. This CDR3 has 15 amino acids. The CDR3 sequence is CSAREPGGRGDEQFF. In DNA form, the CDR3 reads TGCAGTGCTAGAGAGCCGGGGGGGAGAGGCGATGAGCAGTTCTTC.

The chain is built from TRBV3-1 and TRBJ2-5; the match to TRBD2 covers 12 bases. The germline CDR1 and CDR2 sequences are LGHDT and YNNKEL (reference sequence). The CDR3 covers 15 residues. The junction had 0 bases not matched to a gene; V was cut back by 1 base and J by 3 bases. CDR3 sequence (DNA): TGTGCCAGCAGCCAAGGGACTAGCGGGAAAGAGACCCAGTACTTC. Protein sequence: CASSQGTSGKETQYF.

The count of this clonotype is one. The V call is TRBV20-1, the J call TRBJ2-1; D may correspond to TRBD1 or TRBD2 (5 bases each). The CDR3 runs 14 residues. Germline lookup yields CDR1 DFQATT and CDR2 SNEGSKA (reference sequence). V lost 0 bases to trimming and J lost 2 bases, with 8 bases between them. CDR3 nucleotide sequence: TGCAGTGCTAGAGAGGGACGGACCTACAATGAGCAGTTCTTC. Its protein product is CSAREGRTYNEQFF.

For this clonotype: This may stem from a read error, because a much larger clone lies one nucleotide away. V and J are TRBV12-3 or TRBV12-4 and TRBJ1-1; tentatively, D is TRBD1 (5 bases). The CDR3 extends over 17 amino acids. This CDR3 reads CASSPEPGATMNPEAFF. DNA of the CDR3: TGTGCCAGCAGTCCCGAGCCCGGGGCGACTATGAACCCTGAAGCTTTCTTT.

V gene TRBV7-2 combines with J gene TRBJ2-4; 12 nucleotides agree with TRBD1. The CDR3 runs to 14 residues. J lost 7 bases, V lost 5 bases, and 3 bases had no gene match. Germline loops: CDR1 SGHTA, CDR2 FQGNSA. The CDR3 nucleotides are TGTGCCAGCAGCCAAGGGACAGGGGGCAACATTCAGTACTTC. Its translation is CASSQGTGGNIQYF.

This clonotype was seen a handful of times. The CDR3 spells CASSFRGRVFSGTEAFF. CDR3 sequence (DNA): TGTGCCAGCAGTTTTAGGGGCAGGGTGTTTTCGGGAACTGAAGCTTTCTTT. This chain uses TRBV28 with TRBJ1-1; TRBD1 might be the D (5 bases). This CDR3 contains 17 residues. From germline, CDR1 is MDHEN and CDR2 SYDVKM. Trimming took off 3 bases at V and 5 bases at J, with 22 bases between the two ends.

This rearrangement joins TRBV5-1 to TRBJ2-5, with TRBD1 matching 8 bases. CDR1 is SGHRS, CDR2 YFSETQ, per germline. This CDR3 is built from 15 residues. V shed 4 bases and J 3 bases; nucleotides not matched to a gene: 8. The CDR3 sequence: CASSPGTGKEETQYF. The DNA for the CDR3 is TGCGCCAGCAGCCCCGGGACAGGAAAGGAAGAGACCCAGTACTTC.

Only a few counts were recorded for this clonotype. The rearrangement links TRBV6-1 to TRBJ1-4, with D hard to call. The CDR3 loop spans 13 amino acids. Trimming stripped 6 bases from V and 6 bases from J, with 11 bases between. The germline CDR1 and CDR2 sequences are MNHNS and SASEGT. The CDR3 sequence: CASRPGLYEKLFF. The CDR3 DNA reads as TGTGCCAGCAGGCCCGGGCTTTATGAAAAACTGTTTTTT.

The chain carries TRBV2 and TRBJ1-3, with D possibly matching TRBD1 (6 bases). Germline V gene sequence: CDR1 SNHLY, CDR2 FYNNEI. Trimming shortened V by 2 bases and J by 8 bases, and 7 bases separated the two germline ends. CDR3 length: 12 residues. For the CDR3, the DNA is TGTGCCAGCAGTGAAAAGGGGGACACCATATATTTT. The encoded protein is CASSEKGDTIYF.

This rearrangement joins TRBV6-1 to TRBJ1-1; 8 bases match TRBD1. The germline V gene has CDR1 MNHNS and CDR2 SASEGT. V trimming: 6 bases; J trimming: 3 bases; junction bases outside the gene matches: 9. The CDR3 loop spans 15 amino acids. The CDR3 protein is CASRRQGNFDTEAFF. CDR3 DNA: TGTGCCAGCAGACGACAGGGGAATTTCGACACTGAAGCTTTCTTT.

The rearrangement uses TRBV6-2 or TRBV6-3 and TRBJ2-4; D might be TRBD1 or TRBD2, each matching 5 bases. There are 13 residues in the CDR3. Trimming took 6 bases from V and 7 from J, leaving 13 bases between them. Germline CDR1 MNHEY, CDR2 SVGEGT. The DNA for the CDR3 is TGTGCCAGCAGGGCCCCGGGACCCAACATTCAGTACTTC. Protein sequence: CASRAPGPNIQYF.

This clonotype was recorded a few times. Written as DNA, the CDR3 is TGTGCCAGCAGTTACTCGGGGAGAGGAGGGAGCTCTGGGGCCAACGTCCTGACTTTC. This encodes CASSYSGRGGSSGANVLTF. The chain has TRBV6-8 and TRBJ2-6; possible D gene TRBD2, 6 bases. The CDR3 loop spans 19 amino acids. The V gene lost 0 bases and the J gene lost 0 bases, with 15 bases spanning the gap. Germline CDR1 MNHGY, CDR2 SAAAGT.